The 31 T cell receptor beta chains given below trace back to one sample, sequenced in a study of OX40 agonist ivuxolimab in advanced cancers. TCRdb's copy holds only in-frame clones and misses some; the assay was immunoSEQ multiplex PCR. The profile shows 25,000 to 30,000 clones, around 81% of them singletons. Sequenced material: CD4+ or CD8+ T cells sorted from blood, taken in a trial of the OX40 agonist ivuxolimab. The receptors derive from an adult with an advanced solid tumor such as melanoma, head and neck, liver or kidney cancer.

As to this clone: One end of the junction fails to match germline, which may point to a read error. The chain carries TRBV6-6 and TRBJ1-2; 11 nucleotides line up with TRBD1. CDR1 is MNHNY, CDR2 SVGAGI, per germline (reference sequence). The CDR3 runs to 12 residues. The CDR3 nucleotides read TGTGCCAGCATGGGGACAGGGGGAGATTTCGCTTTC. Its translation: CASMGTGGDFAF.

V and J are TRBV9 and TRBJ1-2; possible D gene TRBD1, 5 bases. Trimming left V 0 bases short and J 2 bases short, with 11 bases between. The germline V gene encodes CDR1 SGDLS and CDR2 YYNGEE. The CDR3 totals 15 residues. CDR3 sequence: CASSVVGVSNYGYTF. DNA for the CDR3: TGTGCCAGCAGCGTAGTAGGGGTCTCAAACTATGGCTACACCTTC.

This rearrangement joins TRBV2 to TRBJ1-4, with D tentatively TRBD1 (6 bases). CDR1 and CDR2 from the germline V gene are SNHLY and FYNNEI. There are 14 residues in the CDR3. V dropped 6 bases and J dropped 1 base, with 9 bases sitting between them. CDR3 nucleotide sequence: TGTGCCAGCAGCTGGACAGAAACTAATGAAAAACTGTTTTTT. Protein sequence: CASSWTETNEKLFF.

This rearrangement joins TRBV7-6 to TRBJ2-7; 7 bases map to TRBD2. V was clipped by 4 bases and J by 0 bases; unmatched bases: 6. Germline V CDR1 and CDR2: SGHVS, FNYEAQ. The CDR3 runs to 15 residues. CDR3 sequence: CASSSWGGYSYEQYF. CDR3 DNA: TGTGCCAGCAGCTCGTGGGGAGGGTACTCCTACGAGCAGTACTTC.

The chain employs TRBV29-1 and TRBJ2-7; TRBD1 matches at 9 bases. The CDR3 has 13 amino acids. CDR1 and CDR2 (germline): SQVTM, ANQGSEA. V was clipped by 5 bases and J by 1 base; unmatched bases: 3. The CDR3 here is CSVLGTGSYEQYF. CDR3 DNA: TGCAGCGTTCTCGGGACAGGGTCCTACGAGCAGTACTTC.

The chain employs TRBV7-6 and TRBJ1-1; D gene uncertain. V was shortened by 3 bases and J by 3 bases, with 14 bases between the two germline ends. Germline CDR1 SGHVS, CDR2 FNYEAQ. This CDR3 contains 15 residues. CDR3 amino acids: CASSFSTGRDTEAFF. The CDR3 DNA sequence: TGTGCCAGCAGCTTCTCGACCGGTCGAGACACTGAAGCTTTCTTT.

J is TRBJ1-6 and V is TRBV6-4, with 10 bases identical to TRBD1. Germline trimming cut 3 bases from V and 7 bases from J; bases unmatched to any gene: 0. CDR1 and CDR2 (germline): MRHNA, SNTAGT. The CDR3 totals 14 residues. The CDR3 protein is CASSETGGNSPLHF. CDR3 in DNA: TGTGCCAGCAGTGAGACAGGGGGCAATTCACCCCTCCACTTT.

CDR3 loop: CASSFQLFRGRNTEAFF. The CDR3 nucleotides are TGTGCCAGCAGCTTTCAATTGTTCAGGGGCAGGAACACTGAAGCTTTCTTT. J is TRBJ1-1 and V is TRBV11-3; weak D call: TRBD1 (6 bases). Germline V lookup: CDR1 SGHNT, CDR2 YENEEA. There are 17 residues in the CDR3. The V end lost 3 bases, the J end lost 1 base, and 18 bases lay between the germline ends.

The rearrangement links TRBV9 to TRBJ2-7, with 10 bases fitting TRBD2. The germline gives CDR1 SGDLS, CDR2 YYNGEE. This CDR3 spans 16 amino acids. J lost 0 bases, V lost 3 bases, and 6 bases had no gene match. CDR3 protein: CASSDGLAETSYEQYF. The CDR3 DNA reads TGTGCCAGCAGCGACGGACTAGCGGAGACCTCCTACGAGCAGTACTTC.

The chain carries TRBV7-3 and TRBJ2-1; 11 bases line up with TRBD2. Trimming removed 5 bases from V and 6 bases from J; junction bases left unmatched: 3. The CDR3 is made up of 14 amino acids. Germline CDR1 reads SGHTA; CDR2 reads FQGTGA. The CDR3 bases are TGTGCCAGCAGCCCTGGGACTAGCGGCAATGAGCAGTTCTTC. Protein: CASSPGTSGNEQFF.

The chain couples TRBV6-1 to TRBJ2-1, with D uncertain. CDR3 size: 12 residues. Trimming removed 2 bases at V and 9 bases at J, with 8 bases between. Germline loops: CDR1 MNHNS, CDR2 SASEGT. CDR3 nucleotides: TGTGCCAGCAGTGAAATTTCCGGTGAGCAGTTCTTC. It is translated as CASSEISGEQFF.

This clone was seen a handful of times. The chain joins TRBV29-1 to TRBJ2-2; 7 positions agree with TRBD2. The CDR3 runs to 13 residues. Trimming at V came to 7 bases and at J to 7 bases, leaving 9 bases not matched to a gene. Germline CDR1 is SQVTM and CDR2 is ANQGSEA. CDR3: CSALIREGGELFF. The CDR3 region has the DNA TGCAGCGCCCTAATAAGGGAGGGCGGGGAGCTGTTTTTT.

The chain's CDR3 is CASSLVGSNEQFF. The CDR3 coding sequence is TGTGCCAGTAGTCTTGTCGGGAGCAATGAGCAGTTCTTC. V is TRBV19 and J is TRBJ2-1, with D possibly being TRBD2 (6 bases). This CDR3 is 13 amino acids long. Germline CDR1 reads LNHDA; CDR2 reads SQIVND (reference sequence). V was trimmed by 5 bases and J by 6 bases, leaving 11 bases between them.

The sample holds one count of this clone. This chain connects TRBV6-1 to TRBJ1-5; D remains unclear. CDR1 and CDR2 (germline): MNHNS, SASEGT. V lost 1 base, J lost 3 bases, and 10 bases lay in between. The CDR3 is 15 residues long. The DNA of the CDR3 is TGTGCCAGCAGTGAAGGGGGTTTAGCCAATCAGCCCCAGCATTTT. It yields the protein CASSEGGLANQPQHF.

The chain couples TRBV27 to TRBJ2-2; unclear D gene. Trimming took off 0 bases at V and 6 bases at J, with 8 bases between the two ends. Germline loops: CDR1 MNHEY, CDR2 SMNVEV (reference sequence). The CDR3 length is 14 residues. CDR3 DNA: TGTGCCAGCAGTTTATCCCTCCCGCCCGGGGAGCTGTTTTTT. It is translated as CASSLSLPPGELFF.

This clone showed up just a few times. V gene TRBV19 combines with J gene TRBJ1-1; a possible D gene is TRBD1 (5 bases). Germline V CDR1 and CDR2: LNHDA, SQIVND (reference sequence). There are 16 residues in the CDR3. V lost 5 bases to trimming and J lost 3 bases, with 19 bases between them. The CDR3 bases are TGTGCCAGTAGTTTGCTGGCCGGGCCAGGGCACACTGAAGCTTTCTTT. Protein product: CASSLLAGPGHTEAFF.

The chain uses TRBV5-6 and TRBJ1-3, with a tentative D call TRBD1 (5 bases). The length of the CDR3 is 16 residues. Per the germline V gene, CDR1 is SGHDT and CDR2 is YYEEEE. V dropped 3 bases and J dropped 0 bases, with 13 bases sitting between them. In DNA, the CDR3 is TGTGCCAGCAGCTCCATGGGGGACGACTCTGGAAACACCATATATTTT. Its protein product is CASSSMGDDSGNTIYF.

The gene calls are TRBV6-1 and TRBJ2-7, with 8 bases that match TRBD2. Trimming removed 3 bases from V and 6 bases from J; junction bases left unmatched: 10. The germline CDR1 and CDR2 sequences are MNHNS and SASEGT. The CDR3 contains 15 residues. In DNA form, the CDR3 reads TGTGCCAGCAGTGACGCAACGGGAGGGCTGTTCGAGCAGTACTTC. Amino acid sequence: CASSDATGGLFEQYF.

The chain links TRBV5-4 to TRBJ2-3; 10 bases match TRBD2. Germline values: CDR1 SGHNT, CDR2 YYREEE (reference sequence). Losses at the gene ends were 3 bases for V and 6 bases for J; bases not matched to a gene: 13. The CDR3 has 17 residues. The CDR3 spells CASSYRGGAGGQDTQYF. CDR3 bases: TGTGCCAGCAGCTACCGCGGTGGAGCGGGGGGGCAGGATACGCAGTATTTT.

This clone has a handful of counts. The genes are TRBV5-6 and TRBJ1-6; TRBD1 might be the D (5 bases). The CDR3 loop spans 16 amino acids. Looked up from germline, CDR1 is SGHDT and CDR2 is YYEEEE. Trimming left V 0 bases short and J 8 bases short, with 15 bases between. CDR3 DNA: TGTGCCAGCAGCTTGGGGGGGACGGACGGTTATTCACCCCTCCACTTT. Translation: CASSLGGTDGYSPLHF.

The V gene is TRBV6-6, the J gene TRBJ2-5, with D possibly TRBD2 on 6 matching bases. The J call may not be correct, given that the DNA end is closer to TRBJ2-7. CDR1 is MNHNY and CDR2 is SVGAGI in the germline V gene (reference sequence). The CDR3 contains 15 residues. CDR3 nucleotides: TGTGCCAGCAGTTACGGAACGGGAGAGTCCTACGAGCAGTACTTC. It yields the protein CASSYGTGESYEQYF.

The CDR3 DNA reads as TGTGCCAGTAGTCGACAGATGAACACTGAAGCTTTCTTT. This gives the protein CASSRQMNTEAFF. The chain combines TRBV19 with TRBJ1-1; D is perhaps TRBD1 (5 bases). Germline V lookup: CDR1 LNHDA, CDR2 SQIVND (reference sequence). The V end lost 5 bases, the J end lost 0 bases, and 7 bases lay between the germline ends. The CDR3 loop spans 13 amino acids.

V is TRBV28 and J is TRBJ2-7; TRBD1 agrees at 7 bases. Germline-derived CDR1 and CDR2 are MDHEN and SYDVKM. Trimming removed 3 bases from V and 4 bases from J; junction bases left unmatched: 6. This CDR3 is built from 14 residues. In DNA, the CDR3 is TGTGCCAGCAGTTTTGGACAGGCCTTTTACGAGCAGTACTTC. Protein: CASSFGQAFYEQYF.

As regards this clone: At one end, the junction sequence differs from germline, possibly due to a read error. V gene TRBV6-5 combines with J gene TRBJ2-7; perhaps D is TRBD1 or TRBD2 (5 bases each). The germline CDR1 and CDR2 sequences are MNHEY and SVGAGI. This CDR3 has 12 residues. The CDR3 bases are TGTGCCACCTCAACAGGAGGCTACGGGCAGTACTTC. Protein: CATSTGGYGQYF.

The count of this clone is one. This chain uses TRBV6-5 with TRBJ2-7; TRBD1 agrees at 10 bases. The germline CDR1 and CDR2 sequences are MNHEY and SVGAGI. J was trimmed by 3 bases and V by 7 bases; bases with no gene match: 9. The CDR3 spans 15 residues. The CDR3 DNA follows: TGTGCCAGCAAAGTGGTAGGGACAGGGGACTACGAGCAGTACTTC. Amino acids: CASKVVGTGDYEQYF.

This sequence joins TRBV28 and TRBJ2-5; maybe TRBD2 (5 bases). CDR3 length equals 14 residues. Trimming shortened V by 6 bases and J by 9 bases, and 20 bases separated the two germline ends. CDR1 and CDR2 from the germline V gene are MDHEN and SYDVKM. The CDR3 sequence: CASSNRGGMVAQYF. In nucleotides, the CDR3 is TGTGCCAGCAGCAACAGAGGAGGCATGGTGGCCCAGTACTTC.

The chain joins TRBV9 to TRBJ1-1, with 8 bases fitting TRBD1. The CDR3 is 18 residues long. Germline V gives CDR1 SGDLS, CDR2 YYNGEE. V trimming: 4 bases; J trimming: 0 bases; junction bases outside the gene matches: 14. Here the CDR3 reads CASSSPQGAAQMNTEAFF. The CDR3 DNA is TGTGCCAGCAGCTCTCCCCAGGGGGCAGCGCAAATGAACACTGAAGCTTTCTTT.

The V and J genes are TRBV11-2 and TRBJ1-1; 7 nucleotides line up with TRBD1. Germline V gene sequence: CDR1 SGHAT, CDR2 FQNNGV. CDR3 size: 14 residues. J lost 7 bases, V lost 5 bases, and 10 bases had no gene match. For the CDR3, the DNA is TGTGCCAGCAGCCCTCGCGACAGGGAAGGTGAAGCTTTCTTT. This translates into CASSPRDREGEAFF.

The CDR3 coding sequence is TGTGCCAGCAGCTTGGGCATAGGATACGAGCAGTACTTC. Its protein product is CASSLGIGYEQYF. The chain carries TRBV11-3 and TRBJ2-7; D unresolved. The CDR3 runs 13 residues. Germline V gene sequence: CDR1 SGHNT, CDR2 YENEEA. The germline V and J ends were trimmed by 3 bases and 4 bases, with 10 bases remaining between them.

As DNA, the CDR3 is TGCGCCAGCAGCCGGGGCCTGCAGGCGGGACACAATGAGCAGTTCTTC. Translated, it gives CASSRGLQAGHNEQFF. The rearrangement uses TRBV4-3 and TRBJ2-1; D possibly corresponds to TRBD2 (6 bases). CDR3 length: 16 amino acids. Deletions cut 4 bases from V and 5 bases from J, with 18 bases between. The germline V gene has CDR1 LGHNA and CDR2 YSLEER.

The chain employs TRBV29-1 and TRBJ2-5; D remains ambiguous. V was pared by 4 bases and J by 5 bases, with 5 bases between. The CDR3 sequence is 10 residues long. CDR1 and CDR2 from the germline V gene are SQVTM and ANQGSEA. The CDR3 DNA reads TGCAGCGTTGTAGCTGAGACCCAGTACTTC. The encoded protein is CSVVAETQYF.